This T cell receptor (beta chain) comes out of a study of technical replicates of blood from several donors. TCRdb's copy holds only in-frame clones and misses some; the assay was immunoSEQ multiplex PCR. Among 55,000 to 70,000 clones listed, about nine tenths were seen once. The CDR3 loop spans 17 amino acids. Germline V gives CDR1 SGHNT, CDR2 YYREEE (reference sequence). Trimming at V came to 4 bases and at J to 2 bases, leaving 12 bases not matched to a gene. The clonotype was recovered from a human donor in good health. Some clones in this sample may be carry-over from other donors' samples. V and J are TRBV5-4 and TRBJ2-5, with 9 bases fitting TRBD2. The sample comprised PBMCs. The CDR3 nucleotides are TGTGCCAGCAGCACCGCGGGGGGGGGCTCCCTTCAAGAGACCCAGTACTTC. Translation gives CASSTAGGGSLQETQYF.